Below, 30 T cell receptor beta chains from the same sample are listed, as sequenced in a study of beta chain features in type 1 diabetes (dated by TCRdb to between 2017 and 2018). The method behind the library was the immunoSEQ multiplex PCR assay. The entire amount of isolated RNA was reverse transcribed using the High Capacity cDNA Reverse Transcription Kit, so the sequenced TCRB transcripts were expressed ones. The immuneACCESS repertoire file appears here via TCRdb, limited to in-frame rearrangements. These files lack a portion of the clones; in checked studies, under half of the deficit traces to unresolved V genes, and the cause of the others is not known. The sample records hundreds of thousands of clones, 10% to 15% of which are singletons. Less than 0.02% of the sample is taken by the ten largest. The sample taken for sequencing was naive CD4+ T cells from blood. Interpreted using the paper, the cell subset or site label stands for: true naive CD4+ T cells. The source is a man in his late teens or twenties in good health.

This clone has just a few counts. The J gene is TRBJ2-5, the V gene TRBV7-2; D not certain. Trimming pared 1 base from V and 3 bases from J, leaving 12 bases between. Germline values: CDR1 SGHTA, CDR2 FQGNSA. The length of the CDR3 is 15 residues. The CDR3 nucleotides are TGTGCCAGCAGCTTAGTTTTAGTCCGAGAAGAGACCCAGTACTTC. Amino acids: CASSLVLVREETQYF.

This clone was found a few times. The chain couples TRBV18 to TRBJ2-5; 7 nucleotides line up with TRBD1. Germline CDR1 reads KGHSH; CDR2 reads LQKENI. With V trimmed by 6 bases and J by 6 bases, 10 bases remained unmatched. CDR3 size: 14 residues. In nucleotides, the CDR3 is TGTGCCAGCTCCCCCGAGCGCAGGGGGAAGACCCAGTACTTC. Residues: CASSPERRGKTQYF.

Only a few counts were recorded for this clone. This sequence joins TRBV30 and TRBJ2-3, with 7 bases that match TRBD1. This CDR3 region has 13 residues. The germline gives CDR1 GTSNPN, CDR2 SVGIG (reference sequence). J lost 1 base, V lost 4 bases, and 2 bases had no gene match. CDR3 DNA sequence: TGTGCCTGGACGAGGGGGCGCACAGATACGCAGTATTTT. Protein sequence: CAWTRGRTDTQYF. Variable domain in full (rest from reference TRBV30 and TRBJ2-3): SQTIHQWPATLVQPVGSPLSLECTVEGTSNPNLYWYRQAAGRGLQLLFYSVGIGQISSEVPQNLSASRPQDRQFILSSKKLLLSDSGFYLCAWTRGRTDTQYFGPGTRLTVL.

This clone was counted only a few times. This sequence joins TRBV7-9 and TRBJ1-1; D remains unclear. The CDR3 is 15 residues long. V was shortened by 0 bases and J by 4 bases, with 12 bases between the two germline ends. The germline V gene encodes CDR1 SEHNR and CDR2 FQNEAQ (reference sequence). DNA of the CDR3: TGTGCCAGCAGCTTAGCAGGAGGAAAAGGCACTGAAGCTTTCTTT. Its protein is CASSLAGGKGTEAFF. Filled out from reference TRBV7-9 and TRBJ1-1, the complete variable domain reads DTGVSQNPRHKITKRGQNVTFRCDPISEHNRLYWYRQTLGQGPEFLTYFQNEAQLEKSRLLSDRFSAERPKGSFSTLEIQRTEQGDSAMYLCASSLAGGKGTEAFFGQGTRLTVV.

This clone was observed a handful of times. The CDR3: CASSFPGGQPQHF. In DNA form, the CDR3 reads TGTGCCAGCAGCTTCCCAGGGGGTCAGCCCCAGCATTTT. The V and J genes are TRBV7-2 and TRBJ1-5, with TRBD1 identical over 7 bases. The junction had 2 bases not matched to a gene; V was cut back by 3 bases and J by 6 bases. The CDR3 has 13 residues. Germline CDR1 reads SGHTA; CDR2 reads FQGNSA.

CDR3 DNA sequence: TGTGCCAGCAGCTTAGCAGGGAGTGGGGCCAACGTCCTGACTTTC. It yields the protein CASSLAGSGANVLTF. The J gene is TRBJ2-6, the V gene TRBV7-2; weak D call: TRBD2 (5 bases). Germline CDR1 and CDR2: SGHTA and FQGNSA. The V end was cut by 0 bases, the J end by 3 bases, with 6 bases between. CDR3 length equals 15 residues. Drawing the rest from reference TRBV7-2 and TRBJ2-6, the complete variable domain is GAGVSQSPSNKVTEKGKDVELRCDPISGHTALYWYRQSLGQGLEFLIYFQGNSAPDKSGLPSDRFSAERTGGSVSTLTIQRTQQEDSAVYLCASSLAGSGANVLTFGAGSRLTVL.

The table lists this clone with a few counts. The chain couples TRBV19 to TRBJ1-5; TRBD1 agrees at 11 bases. The CDR3 spans 14 residues. CDR1 is LNHDA and CDR2 is SQIVND in the germline V gene (reference sequence). Losses at the gene ends were 8 bases for V and 5 bases for J; bases not matched to a gene: 5. The CDR3 region is CASSGTGGYQPQHF. The CDR3 bases are TGTGCCAGTTCCGGGACAGGGGGATATCAGCCCCAGCATTTT.

This clone was recorded a few times. This rearrangement joins TRBV14 to TRBJ2-2, with a weak D call TRBD1 (5 bases). Germline V CDR1 and CDR2: SGHDN, FVKESK. V was clipped by 0 bases and J by 4 bases, with 6 bases between them. This CDR3 comprises 14 residues. CDR3 in amino acids: CASSQDTGTGELFF. For the CDR3, the DNA is TGTGCCAGCAGCCAAGATACAGGCACCGGGGAGCTGTTTTTT.

The chain carries TRBV30 and TRBJ2-7; 7 nucleotides agree with TRBD2. This CDR3 region has 15 residues. Germline V gene sequence: CDR1 GTSNPN, CDR2 SVGIG (reference sequence). The trim removed 0 bases at V and 7 bases at J, leaving 12 bases unmatched. CDR3 DNA: TGTGCCTGGAGTGTTATAACTAGCGTTGGGAGAGAGCAGTACTTC. Translated, it gives CAWSVITSVGREQYF.

The sample holds a few counts of this clone. Other DNA sequences within the sample encode an identical CDR3. V gene TRBV7-2 combines with J gene TRBJ2-7; tentative D call: TRBD1 (5 bases). CDR3 length: 13 amino acids. Germline V lookup: CDR1 SGHTA, CDR2 FQGNSA. Between the trimmed V and J ends, which lost 2 bases and 2 bases, there was a span of 7 bases. As DNA, the CDR3 is TGTGCCAGCAGCTTACGACAGACCTACGAGCAGTACTTC. It translates to CASSLRQTYEQYF.

This clone was counted only a few times. The rearrangement links TRBV12-5 to TRBJ2-5, with 11 bases lining up with TRBD2. Germline CDR1 reads LGHNT; CDR2 reads FRNRAP. V lost 1 base to trimming and J lost 5 bases; unmatched junction nucleotides: 3. This CDR3 has 15 amino acids. CDR3 protein: CASGLGLAGHETQYF. The CDR3 DNA reads as TGTGCTAGTGGTTTGGGACTAGCGGGACACGAGACCCAGTACTTC.

CDR3 region: CASSYTAGTGGYEQYF. The DNA of the CDR3 is TGTGCCAGCAGTTACACAGCCGGGACAGGGGGCTACGAGCAGTACTTC. The chain couples TRBV6-5 to TRBJ2-7; 11 bases are a match to TRBD1. CDR1 and CDR2 (germline): MNHEY, SVGAGI. The CDR3 has 16 residues. Trimming removed 2 bases from V and 3 bases from J; junction bases left unmatched: 6.

This clone was detected only a few times. V is TRBV9 and J is TRBJ1-4; maybe TRBD1 (6 bases). The germline V gene has CDR1 SGDLS and CDR2 YYNGEE. The V end lost 3 bases, the J end lost 4 bases, and 10 bases lay between the germline ends. The CDR3 extends over 14 amino acids. The CDR3 coding sequence is TGTGCCAGCAGCGCCCACAGGGTTAATGAAAAACTGTTTTTT. This encodes CASSAHRVNEKLFF.

This clone has a handful of counts. The chain recombines TRBV29-1 with TRBJ1-2; D perhaps matches TRBD1 (6 bases). Looked up from germline, CDR1 is SQVTM and CDR2 is ANQGSEA. V lost 3 bases to trimming and J lost 8 bases, with 13 bases between them. CDR3 size: 12 residues. This CDR3 reads CSVDGRGKGYTF. Here the CDR3 DNA reads TGCAGCGTTGACGGCAGGGGAAAAGGCTACACCTTC.

In its sample, this clone was seen a few times. V usage is TRBV7-9 and J usage is TRBJ2-3; TRBD1 is a possible D gene (6 bases). This CDR3 comprises 15 residues. Germline loops: CDR1 SEHNR, CDR2 FQNEAQ (reference sequence). The ends were cut back, 5 bases at V and 3 bases at J, with 15 bases in the middle. The CDR3 bases are TGTGCCAGCAGCCTTTGGGGGCCGGGGACAGATACGCAGTATTTT. This codes for CASSLWGPGTDTQYF.

This clone was found a few times. The gene calls are TRBV5-1 and TRBJ2-1, with 11 bases aligning to TRBD2. The CDR3 totals 16 residues. With V trimmed by 7 bases and J by 2 bases, 8 bases remained unmatched. Germline V gene data show CDR1 as SGHRS and CDR2 as YFSETQ. The CDR3 protein is CASRGASGGPYNEQFF. The CDR3 nucleotides read TGCGCCAGCCGTGGGGCTAGCGGGGGGCCCTACAATGAGCAGTTCTTC. Together with reference TRBV5-1 and TRBJ2-1, the CDR3 gives the full variable domain: KAGVTQTPRYLIKTRGQQVTLSCSPISGHRSVSWYQQTPGQGLQFLFEYFSETQRNKGNFPGRFSGRQFSNSRSEMNVSTLELGDSALYLCASRGASGGPYNEQFFGPGTRLTVL.

This sequence joins TRBV9 and TRBJ1-1; D unclear. The CDR3 runs 16 residues. V was shortened by 1 base and J by 4 bases, with 17 bases between the two germline ends. Germline V CDR1 and CDR2: SGDLS, YYNGEE. Written as DNA, the CDR3 is TGTGCCAGCAGCGTAAGGATTACGTCCGGGTTCACTGAAGCTTTCTTT. Translated, it gives CASSVRITSGFTEAFF.

This clone has just a few counts. The identical CDR3 is also encoded by other nucleotide sequences in the sample. The CDR3 nucleotides read TGTGCCAGCAGCTTGCGGGGGGAAGAGACCCAGTACTTC. This encodes CASSLRGEETQYF. This sequence joins TRBV5-4 and TRBJ2-5; TRBD2 matches at 7 bases. The CDR3 extends over 13 amino acids. Trimming cost V 1 base and J 3 bases; bases outside gene matches: 0. Germline V gene sequence: CDR1 SGHNT, CDR2 YYREEE (reference sequence).

In regard to this clone: Different DNA sequences within this sample yield the same CDR3. This chain joins TRBV28 and TRBJ2-1; 10 positions agree with TRBD2. Losses at the gene ends were 3 bases for V and 4 bases for J; bases not matched to a gene: 0. Looked up from germline, CDR1 is MDHEN and CDR2 is SYDVKM. CDR3 size: 14 residues. The chain's CDR3 is CASSLTSGYNEQFF. The CDR3 region has the DNA TGTGCCAGCAGTTTGACTAGCGGGTACAATGAGCAGTTCTTC.

The chain combines TRBV30 with TRBJ2-3; 8 nucleotides match TRBD2. The ends lost 0 bases at V and 1 base at J; junction bases unmatched: 9. Germline V gene data show CDR1 as GTSNPN and CDR2 as SVGIG (reference sequence). The CDR3 runs 17 residues. This CDR3 is CAWSVLRGAGGTDTQYF. CDR3 in DNA: TGTGCCTGGAGTGTACTAAGAGGAGCGGGGGGCACAGATACGCAGTATTTT.

This clone was found a few times. V usage is TRBV2 and J usage is TRBJ1-1, with 10 bases aligning to TRBD1. The CDR3 runs to 15 residues. Germline CDR1 SNHLY, CDR2 FYNNEI. The V gene end was trimmed by 2 bases and the J gene end by 3 bases; junction bases not matched to a gene: 3. The CDR3: CASSERDRGYTEAFF. The CDR3 DNA sequence: TGTGCCAGCAGTGAAAGGGACAGGGGATACACTGAAGCTTTCTTT. The full variable domain, with the rest looked up from reference TRBV2 and TRBJ1-1, is EPEVTQTPSHQVTQMGQEVILRCVPISNHLYFYWYRQILGQKVEFLVSFYNNEISEKSEIFDDQFSVERPDGSNFTLKIRSTKLEDSAMYFCASSERDRGYTEAFFGQGTRLTVV.

The chain couples TRBV5-1 to TRBJ2-5, with D possibly being TRBD2 (5 bases). The germline V and J ends were trimmed by 1 base and 0 bases, with 7 bases remaining between them. CDR3 length equals 14 residues. Germline lookup yields CDR1 SGHRS and CDR2 YFSETQ. CDR3 sequence reads: CASSLIAYQETQYF. CDR3 in DNA: TGCGCCAGCAGCTTGATAGCGTACCAAGAGACCCAGTACTTC.

This clone has only a few counts. The chain combines TRBV29-1 with TRBJ2-3; a weak D match, TRBD2 (5 bases). Germline V gene lookup returns CDR1 SQVTM and CDR2 ANQGSEA. V shed 5 bases and J shed 8 bases, with 14 bases lying between them. The CDR3 covers 12 residues. As DNA, the CDR3 is TGCAGCGTTTCTCCTCGCGGAGGTACGCAGTATTTT. It specifies CSVSPRGGTQYF.

The rearrangement links TRBV18 to TRBJ2-7; 11 bases agree with TRBD1. Germline-derived CDR1 and CDR2 are KGHSH and LQKENI. J lost 2 bases, V lost 5 bases, and 5 bases had no gene match. CDR3 length: 15 residues. Written as DNA, the CDR3 is TGTGCCAGCTCAGCACAGGGACAGGGGGCCTACGAGCAGTACTTC. Protein product: CASSAQGQGAYEQYF.

This clone has just a few counts. The gene calls are TRBV28 and TRBJ2-1; 15 bases are shared with TRBD2. The germline V gene has CDR1 MDHEN and CDR2 SYDVKM. J lost 8 bases, V lost 2 bases, and 16 bases had no gene match. The CDR3 runs to 20 residues. The CDR3 DNA reads as TGTGCCAGCAGTTTAGGTCCAGGGACCCGGACTAGCGGGAGGGGCGATGAGCAGTTCTTC. This gives the protein CASSLGPGTRTSGRGDEQFF. Variable domain in full (rest from reference TRBV28 and TRBJ2-1): DVKVTQSSRYLVKRTGEKVFLECVQDMDHENMFWYRQDPGLGLRLIYFSYDVKMKEKGDIPEGYSVSREKKERFSLILESASTNQTSMYLCASSLGPGTRTSGRGDEQFFGPGTRLTVL.

The CDR3 nucleotides are TGTGCCAGCAGCGTAGGCAGGGGATTGGCTTTCTTT. It yields the protein CASSVGRGLAFF. The chain joins TRBV9 to TRBJ1-1, with a possible D match to TRBD1 (6 bases). The CDR3 totals 12 residues. Trimming took 0 bases from V and 11 from J, leaving 11 bases between them. Germline V lookup: CDR1 SGDLS, CDR2 YYNGEE. The variable domain in full, completed from reference TRBV9 and TRBJ1-1, reads DSGVTQTPKHLITATGQRVTLRCSPRSGDLSVYWYQQSLDQGLQFLIQYYNGEERAKGNILERFSAQQFPDLHSELNLSSLELGDSALYFCASSVGRGLAFFGQGTRLTVV.

V gene TRBV19 combines with J gene TRBJ1-1; 9 bases match TRBD1. This CDR3 has 14 amino acids. The germline V gene has CDR1 LNHDA and CDR2 SQIVND (reference sequence). V shed 5 bases and J 8 bases; nucleotides not matched to a gene: 9. As DNA, the CDR3 is TGTGCCAGTAGTCAACCGGGACAGGGATTCGAAGCTTTCTTT. This gives the protein CASSQPGQGFEAFF. Using reference TRBV19 and TRBJ1-1 for the parts outside the CDR3, the full variable domain is DGGITQSPKYLFRKEGQNVTLSCEQNLNHDAMYWYRQDPGQGLRLIYYSQIVNDFQKGDIAEGYSVSREKKESFPLTVTSAQKNPTAFYLCASSQPGQGFEAFFGQGTRLTVV.

The rearrangement joins TRBV6-5 to TRBJ2-7; TRBD1 matches at 11 bases. Per germline, CDR1 MNHEY and CDR2 SVGAGI. V gave up 4 bases and J gave up 6 bases; unmatched junction bases: 11. The CDR3 sequence is 16 residues long. The CDR3 nucleotides are TGTGCCAGCAGTTCTACCGGGACAGGGGGATCGGGCGAGCAGTACTTC. It yields the protein CASSSTGTGGSGEQYF.

The J gene is TRBJ2-1, the V gene TRBV5-1; 8 bases agree with TRBD2. The V gene end was trimmed by 0 bases and the J gene end by 0 bases; junction bases not matched to a gene: 2. CDR3 size: 16 residues. Germline V gene lookup returns CDR1 SGHRS and CDR2 YFSETQ. The CDR3 DNA reads TGCGCCAGCAGCTTGGCCGGGACTAGCTCCTACAATGAGCAGTTCTTC. It is translated as CASSLAGTSSYNEQFF. Drawing the rest from reference TRBV5-1 and TRBJ2-1, the complete variable domain is KAGVTQTPRYLIKTRGQQVTLSCSPISGHRSVSWYQQTPGQGLQFLFEYFSETQRNKGNFPGRFSGRQFSNSRSEMNVSTLELGDSALYLCASSLAGTSSYNEQFFGPGTRLTVL.

This clone was detected ten times or more. The chain joins TRBV29-1 to TRBJ2-7; TRBD2 matches 11 bases. The V and J ends lost 6 bases and 0 bases, in that order; junction bases with no gene match: 1. The CDR3 has 13 residues. Per the germline V gene, CDR1 is SQVTM and CDR2 is ANQGSEA. The CDR3 DNA reads as TGCAGCGTGGGACTAGCGGCCTCCTACGAGCAGTACTTC. It codes for CSVGLAASYEQYF.